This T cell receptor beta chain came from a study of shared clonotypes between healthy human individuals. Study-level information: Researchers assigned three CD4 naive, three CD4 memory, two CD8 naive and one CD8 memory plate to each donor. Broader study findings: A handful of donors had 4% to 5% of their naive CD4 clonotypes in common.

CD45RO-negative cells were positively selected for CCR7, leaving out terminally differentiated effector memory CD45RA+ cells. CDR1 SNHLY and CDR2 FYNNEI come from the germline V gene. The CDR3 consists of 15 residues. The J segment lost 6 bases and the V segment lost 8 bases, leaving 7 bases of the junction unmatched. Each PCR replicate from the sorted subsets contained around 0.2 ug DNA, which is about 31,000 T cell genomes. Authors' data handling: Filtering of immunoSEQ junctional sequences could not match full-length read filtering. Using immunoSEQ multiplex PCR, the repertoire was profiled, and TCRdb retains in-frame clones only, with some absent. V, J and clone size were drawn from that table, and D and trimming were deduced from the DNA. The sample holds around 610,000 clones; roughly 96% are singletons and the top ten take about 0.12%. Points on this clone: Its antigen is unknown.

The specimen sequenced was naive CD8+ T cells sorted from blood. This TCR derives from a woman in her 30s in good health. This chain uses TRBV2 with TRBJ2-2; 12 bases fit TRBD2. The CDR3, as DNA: TGTGCCAGCGAGAGGGCTAGCGGGAGGGCCGGGGAGCTGTTTTTT. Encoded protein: CASERASGRAGELFF.